This T cell receptor (beta chain) was profiled in a study of OX40 agonist ivuxolimab in advanced cancers. Regarding the study in general: The costimulatory receptor OX40 (CD134) was targeted by ivuxolimab, a fully human IgG2 agonistic monoclonal antibody. Intravenous ivuxolimab was administered to patients every 2 weeks at six dose levels: 0.01, 0.1, 0.3, 1.5, 3 and 10 mg/kg. Prior anti-PD-1, anti-PD-L1 or anti-CTLA-4 therapy was permitted, and checkpoint inhibitors had been received by about 37% of dose-escalation patients. A male proportion of about 79% and a mean age of approximately 61 years, ranging from about 23 to 90, were recorded for the dose-escalation cohort. Partial responses occurred in three dose-escalation patients, of whom one had hepatocellular carcinoma and two had cutaneous melanoma. Of the approximately 50 dose-escalation patients, hepatocellular carcinoma was present in about 20, melanoma in approximately 15, renal cell carcinoma in 9 and head and neck cancer in 9. The monotherapy dose-escalation portion (N of about 50 patients) of the phase I ivuxolimab trial is reported in the paper. The point of sequencing TCRbeta in the periphery was to test whether ivuxolimab changed TCR sequence diversity and drove clonal T-cell expansion.

The trial excluded patients who had a history of autoimmune disease or who were on systemic immunosuppression. Peripheral blood for TCR sequencing was collected from all dose cohorts at baseline, on cycle 4 day 1, and on cycle 7 day 1. Samples were obtained from an open-label, multicenter, first-in-human phase I dose-escalation trial of ivuxolimab. Adults with locally advanced or metastatic melanoma, renal cell carcinoma, hepatocellular carcinoma or head and neck squamous cell carcinoma were enrolled in the trial. CD4+ and CD8+ T cells were sorted separately from peripheral blood before TCR sequencing. There are 16 amino acids in the CDR3, from cysteine to phenylalanine inclusive. The retained sequence is limited to the CDR3, 48 bases, with the frame set at the first base. From V the trimming removes 0 bases and from J it removes 1 base, while the gene matches leave 6 bases of the junction unaccounted for. CDR1 SGDLS and CDR2 YYNGEE are derived from the germline V gene.

Concerning this clone: Its antigen is still unknown. Base-call qualities are not available, and no considerably larger clone is one nucleotide away.

To sequence the TCRbeta CDR3 region, genomic DNA was isolated from the sorted cells. The immunoSEQ Assay was used to sequence the TCRbeta CDR3 regions. This immuneACCESS table, as held by TCRdb, lists in-frame sequences with V and J called but not all clones. Of the missing ones, under half trace to an unresolved V gene in checked studies; the others have no known cause. Across this sample there are approximately 50,000 clones, with just under 95% seen only once. The ten largest account for 9.5% to 11% of the sample. What the work shows at the level of the full study, not this receptor alone: At doses from 0.1 to 3.0 mg/kg, clonal expansion was seen in both CD4+ and CD8+ blood T cells between baseline and week 6. After ivuxolimab, CD8+ T cells had more expanded clones than CD4+ T cells on average. In partial responders in the 0.1-3.0 mg/kg groups, normalized peripheral clonal expansion was found to be among the lowest, especially among CD8+ T cells. Low levels of normalized T-cell clonal expansion were also seen in some nonresponding patients. The antigen specificity of the peripheral T cells that underwent clonal expansion was not determined.

Sequencing used CD4+ or CD8+ T cells sorted from blood, obtained in a trial of the OX40 agonist ivuxolimab. The sequence derives from an adult with an advanced solid tumor such as melanoma, head and neck, liver or kidney cancer. The chain joins TRBV9 to TRBJ2-5; the junction holds 7 bases that match TRBD2. CDR3 protein: CASSVDVSGFQETQYF. The DNA sequence reads TGTGCCAGCAGCGTAGATGTTAGCGGGTTCCAAGAGACCCAGTACTTC.